This entry concerns a single TCR beta chain. What it binds is not known. The data stem from a study of T cell repertoires in cytomegalovirus infection. The wider study: Public TCR beta signature analysis indicated the presence of both CMV infection and matching HLA type.

MiXCR, applied by TCRdb to the reads, yields one record per CDR3 protein. Here the sample spans 300,000 to 400,000 distinct CDR3 sequences, 25% to 35% being singletons. Study-level findings and limits: Cumulated frequencies of public TCR beta families served to identify carriers of CMV plus the relevant HLA. In two of eight donors, the top clonotype was HLA-C-restricted CMV-specific.

The CDR3 is made up of 14 amino acids. V shed 0 bases, J shed 8 bases, and the junction held 6 bases outside the gene matches. Germline lookup yields CDR1 ENHRY and CDR2 SYGVKD. This sample comprised cultured PBMCs, obtained from culture after CMV antigen stimulation. The V call is TRBV10-3, the J call TRBJ1-2; 7 nucleotides line up with TRBD1. The receptor comes from a human donor in good health (CMV status not recorded). Some clones in this sample may be carry-over from other donors' samples. This CDR3 reads CAISESSGGYGYTF. DNA for the CDR3: TGTGCCATCAGTGAGTCGTCAGGGGGATACGGCTACACCTTC.